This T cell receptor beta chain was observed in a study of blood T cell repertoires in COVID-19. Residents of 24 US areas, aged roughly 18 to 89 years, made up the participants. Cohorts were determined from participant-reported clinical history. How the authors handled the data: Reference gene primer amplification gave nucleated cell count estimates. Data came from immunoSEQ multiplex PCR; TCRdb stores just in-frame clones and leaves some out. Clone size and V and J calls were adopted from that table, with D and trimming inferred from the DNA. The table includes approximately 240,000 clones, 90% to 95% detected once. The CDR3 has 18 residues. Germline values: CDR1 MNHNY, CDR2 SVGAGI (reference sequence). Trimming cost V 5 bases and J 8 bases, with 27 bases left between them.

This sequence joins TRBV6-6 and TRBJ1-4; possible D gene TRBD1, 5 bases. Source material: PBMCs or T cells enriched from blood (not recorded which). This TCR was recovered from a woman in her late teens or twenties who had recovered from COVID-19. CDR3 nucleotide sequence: TGTGCCAGCAGTCCATCAAGCCCCCGAGGGGCCCGGGGGGAAAAACTGTTTTTT. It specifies CASSPSSPRGARGEKLFF.